Described below is a single TCR beta chain sequence and its context. Antigen: not known. The record originates from a study of Ad26.COV2.S vaccination and SARS-CoV-2 variants. Germline CDR1 and CDR2: LNHNV and YYDKDF (reference sequence). Trimming removed 0 bases from V and 9 bases from J, with 15 bases in between. The CDR3 length is 16 residues. Produced via immunoSEQ multiplex PCR; TCRdb's table is partial and in-frame only. The sample has more than 350,000 clones, 75% to 95% seen once; the top ten hold approximately 12%. The treatment: roughly 20 received Ad26.COV2.S at low or high dose, single or two shots; about 5 received placebo; per-sample allocation not given. Day 63 after the first vaccine or placebo injection was the time point for sampling. Ad26 vector vaccine expressed Wuhan-strain SARS-CoV-2 spike. Study-wide findings and caveats: Analyses of TCR breadth and depth may have underestimated total T cell responses.

The source of this sequence is a person aged 18-65 years who received the Ad26.COV2.S COVID-19 vaccine or a placebo. J is TRBJ1-6 and V is TRBV15, with D hard to call. This specimen consisted of peripheral blood, obtained in a trial of Ad26.COV2.S vaccine versus placebo. The CDR3 region is CATSRDTQVSGSPLHF. As DNA, the CDR3 is TGTGCCACCAGCAGAGATACGCAGGTCAGCGGTTCACCCCTCCACTTT.